A selection of T cell receptor beta chains follows, all from one sample in a study of Graves' ophthalmopathy and Graves' hyperthyroidism. TCRdb reanalysed the multiplex PCR reads using MiXCR and keeps one entry per CDR3 protein. The data show about 400,000 distinct CDR3 sequences, roughly 21% seen once. The sequenced material came from peripheral blood. These TCRs come from a young woman with stable Graves' hyperthyroidism. Each CDR3 is given with its conserved first and last residue. Each record gives: D gene, clone size, J gene, V gene, CDR3 DNA, CDR3 protein. The D gene is left open where the match is weak. Clone size is stated in some rows and not others, as once, few, many or a class when expanded.

d_call: TRBD1
clone_size: many
j_call: TRBJ2-2
v_call: TRBV27
cdr3_nt: TGTGCCAGCAGGGAGGGACAGGTGGGCGGGGAGCTGTTTTTT
cdr3_aa: CASREGQVGGELFF

d_call: TRBD1
clone_size: many
j_call: TRBJ2-7
v_call: TRBV24-1
cdr3_nt: TGTGCCACCAGTGATCCCAGGGGGTCTTACGAGCAGTACTTC
cdr3_aa: CATSDPRGSYEQYF

d_call: TRBD1
clone_size: NA
j_call: TRBJ1-3
v_call: TRBV30
cdr3_nt: TGTGCCTGGAGTCAGGGGGCGGCTGGAAACACCATATATTTT
cdr3_aa: CAWSQGAAGNTIYF

d_call: NA
clone_size: many
j_call: TRBJ2-7
v_call: TRBV20-1
cdr3_nt: TGCAGTGGTAGGAAAGGGACCTACGAGCAGTACTTC
cdr3_aa: CSGRKGTYEQYF

d_call: NA
clone_size: NA
j_call: TRBJ2-7
v_call: TRBV5-8
cdr3_nt: TGTGCCAGCAGCTTGGGGGTCCGCAAATCCTACGAGCAGTACTTC
cdr3_aa: CASSLGVRKSYEQYF

d_call: NA
clone_size: NA
j_call: TRBJ1-1
v_call: TRBV6-2/TRBV6-3
cdr3_nt: TGTGCCAGCAGTTACCCTTCGTATAGGTCGAACACTGAAGCTTTCTTT
cdr3_aa: CASSYPSYRSNTEAFF

d_call: TRBD2
clone_size: many
j_call: TRBJ2-7
v_call: TRBV7-2
cdr3_nt: TGTGCCAGCAGCGTGACTAGCGGAGGACAATACGAGCAGTACTTC
cdr3_aa: CASSVTSGGQYEQYF

d_call: NA
clone_size: many
j_call: TRBJ1-5
v_call: TRBV7-2
cdr3_nt: TGTGCCAGCAGCCTAACTGAGGGAGGGCCCCAGCATTTT
cdr3_aa: CASSLTEGGPQHF

d_call: TRBD1
clone_size: many
j_call: TRBJ1-2
v_call: TRBV18
cdr3_nt: TGTGCCAGCTCACCACAGGACAGGCCGAACTATGGCTACACCTTC
cdr3_aa: CASSPQDRPNYGYTF

d_call: NA
clone_size: NA
j_call: TRBJ2-5
v_call: TRBV6-8
cdr3_nt: TGTGCCAGCAACAAACTACTAGCAGCTGAGGAGACCCAGTACTTC
cdr3_aa: CASNKLLAAEETQYF

d_call: NA
clone_size: many
j_call: TRBJ1-2
v_call: TRBV6-2/TRBV6-3
cdr3_nt: TGTGCCAGCAGTTACCAGATAAACTATGGCTACACCTTC
cdr3_aa: CASSYQINYGYTF

d_call: TRBD1
clone_size: many
j_call: TRBJ2-7
v_call: TRBV29-1
cdr3_nt: TGCAGCGTCAGGACAGGGGGCTACGAGCAGTACTTC
cdr3_aa: CSVRTGGYEQYF

d_call: NA
clone_size: many
j_call: TRBJ2-7
v_call: TRBV7-8
cdr3_nt: TGTGCCAGCAGCTCCCAACAGGGTTCCGAGCAGTACTTC
cdr3_aa: CASSSQQGSEQYF

d_call: TRBD1
clone_size: NA
j_call: TRBJ1-2
v_call: TRBV6-1
cdr3_nt: TGTGCCAGCAGTAAAGGACAGGGGTTTGGCTACACCTTC
cdr3_aa: CASSKGQGFGYTF

d_call: NA
clone_size: many
j_call: TRBJ1-3
v_call: TRBV6-2/TRBV6-3
cdr3_nt: TGTGCCAGCAGAACCCTCGGAATGGTAGGAAACACCATATATTTT
cdr3_aa: CASRTLGMVGNTIYF